The 21 T cell receptor beta chains given below trace back to one sample, sequenced in a study of regulatory T cells in long-lasting Graves disease. Time point noted: newly diagnosed GD, antithyroid drugs for less than 3 months. Following extraction of RNA from PBMCs, that RNA was used to make the TCR library. With iRepertoire HTBI primers and Arm-PCR of CDR3 regions, TCR beta libraries were built. Each CDR3 protein is one row after TCRdb ran MiXCR on the multiplex PCR reads. This table holds about 530,000 distinct CDR3 sequences, about 16% found once. This same sample was also part of a study on T cells in Graves' hyperthyroidism and ophthalmopathy.

The sample in question was peripheral blood mononuclear cells (PBMCs), obtained at new diagnosis, from a patient treated with antithyroid drugs. The receptors were gathered from a woman aged 35-65 years with Graves disease.

This clonotype turned up a few times. Because the CDR3 is missing its conserved closing phenylalanine or tryptophan, this is likely a read error. The genes are TRBV20-1 and TRBJ2-2; a weak D match, TRBD2 (5 bases). Germline V gives CDR1 DFQATT, CDR2 SNEGSKA (reference sequence). V shed 3 bases and J shed 1 base, with 18 bases lying between them. CDR3 size: 17 residues. This CDR3 reads CSARPSGVAQNTGELFC. The CDR3, as DNA: TGCAGTGCTAGGCCCTCCGGGGTAGCTCAGAACACCGGGGAGCTGTTTTGT.

This rearrangement joins TRBV3-1 to TRBJ2-7; weak D call: TRBD2 (6 bases). The V gene lost 6 bases and the J gene lost 1 base, with 16 bases spanning the gap. CDR1 and CDR2 from the germline V gene are LGHDT and YNNKEL (reference sequence). The CDR3 runs to 15 residues. CDR3 residues: CASSSTGTPSYEQYF. CDR3 DNA: TGTGCCAGCAGTTCCACCGGGACTCCATCCTACGAGCAGTACTTC.

This clonotype appeared a few times. The chain combines TRBV27 with TRBJ1-6; tentatively, D is TRBD1 (6 bases). From germline, CDR1 is MNHEY and CDR2 SMNVEV (reference sequence). The length of the CDR3 is 13 residues. Trimming pared 9 bases from V and 9 bases from J, leaving 15 bases between. The CDR3 DNA sequence: TGTGCCAGTACCCTTGGAGGGGGTTCACCCCTCCACTTT. Protein product: CASTLGGGSPLHF.

This clonotype was recorded many times. The chain employs TRBV2 and TRBJ1-5, with D possibly matching TRBD1 (6 bases). The CDR3 spans 14 residues. Per the germline V gene, CDR1 is SNHLY and CDR2 is FYNNEI. The V end was cut by 3 bases, the J end by 7 bases, with 13 bases between. CDR3 DNA: TGTGCCAGCAGTGACCAGGGGAAAGGGCAGCCCCAGCATTTT. Translating gives CASSDQGKGQPQHF. The whole variable domain, filled in from reference TRBV2 and TRBJ1-5, reads EPEVTQTPSHQVTQMGQEVILRCVPISNHLYFYWYRQILGQKVEFLVSFYNNEISEKSEIFDDQFSVERPDGSNFTLKIRSTKLEDSAMYFCASSDQGKGQPQHFGDGTRLSIL.

The V and J genes are TRBV3-1 and TRBJ2-1; D possibly uses TRBD1 or TRBD2 (6 bases each). Germline CDR1 reads LGHDT; CDR2 reads YNNKEL (reference sequence). V lost 6 bases, J lost 10 bases, and 19 bases lay in between. CDR3 length: 14 amino acids. This chain's CDR3 is CASRRDTFWSEQFF. Written as DNA, the CDR3 is TGTGCCAGCAGGCGGGACACGTTTTGGTCGGAGCAGTTCTTC.

This clonotype was picked up many times. This chain connects TRBV10-3 to TRBJ1-1; the D gene is possibly TRBD1 (6 bases). The germline CDR1 and CDR2 sequences are ENHRY and SYGVKD. This CDR3 is built from 13 residues. Trimming took 9 bases from V and 0 from J, leaving 11 bases between them. CDR3 nucleotides: TGTGCCATAAAAGGGGGAGTGAACACTGAAGCTTTCTTT. Translated: CAIKGGVNTEAFF.

This clonotype was recorded many times. The chain uses TRBV11-1 and TRBJ2-6; the D is unclear. Trimming stripped 4 bases from V and 1 base from J, with 5 bases between. Germline CDR1 SGHAT, CDR2 FQDESV (reference sequence). This CDR3 comprises 14 residues. This chain's CDR3 is CASSSTSGANVLTF. The CDR3 DNA sequence: TGTGCCAGCAGCTCAACATCTGGGGCCAACGTCCTGACTTTC.

This clonotype was detected a few times. The V and J genes are TRBV7-2 and TRBJ1-1; 9 bases line up with TRBD1. V shed 8 bases, J shed 5 bases, and the junction held 18 bases outside the gene matches. Germline loops: CDR1 SGHTA, CDR2 FQGNSA. CDR3 size: 17 residues. CDR3 loop: CASAGGIRGQGGTEAFF. The DNA for the CDR3 is TGTGCCAGCGCGGGGGGGATAAGGGGACAGGGAGGTACTGAAGCTTTCTTT.

This clonotype came up a few times. The rearrangement links TRBV7-3 to TRBJ2-3; the D call may be TRBD1 or TRBD2 (5 bases each). The germline V gene encodes CDR1 SGHTA and CDR2 FQGTGA. Trimming stripped 5 bases from V and 4 bases from J, with 13 bases between. This CDR3 has 14 residues. CDR3 loop: CASSPGTAADTQYF. The CDR3 DNA reads as TGTGCCAGCAGCCCCGGGACCGCGGCAGATACGCAGTATTTT.

This clonotype was observed a handful of times. The rearrangement joins TRBV12-3 or TRBV12-4 to TRBJ1-2; no reliable D call. The CDR3 extends over 14 amino acids. Trimming cost V 11 bases and J 8 bases, with 24 bases left between them. In DNA, the CDR3 is TGTGCCGTTTCAGAGACCGGGTCTCCCAGGGGCTACACCTTC. Its translation: CAVSETGSPRGYTF.

Ten or more counts support this clonotype. The chain has TRBV12-3 or TRBV12-4 and TRBJ2-5; perhaps TRBD2 as D (5 bases). The CDR3 covers 14 residues. The V end was cut by 3 bases, the J end by 7 bases, with 15 bases between. The CDR3 spells CASSFGLILGTQYF. CDR3 coding DNA: TGTGCCAGCAGTTTCGGACTTATACTGGGGACCCAGTACTTC.

The chain uses TRBV4-1 and TRBJ1-1; D not certain. The CDR3 length is 16 residues. Germline V CDR1 and CDR2: MGHRA, YSYEKL. Trimming took 0 bases from V and 0 from J, leaving 11 bases between them. The CDR3, as DNA: TGCGCCAGCAGCCAAGATATCACCGCTTTGAACACTGAAGCTTTCTTT. This gives the protein CASSQDITALNTEAFF.

This clonotype was observed at least ten times. The chain has TRBV7-3 and TRBJ2-1; D uncertain. Germline V gives CDR1 SGHTA, CDR2 FQGTGA. V lost 2 bases and J 3 bases, leaving 5 bases between the germline ends. The CDR3 consists of 13 residues. The CDR3 nucleotides are TGTGCCAGCAGCTTACAGAGCTACAATGAGCAGTTCTTC. Amino acids: CASSLQSYNEQFF.

This chain uses TRBV7-6 with TRBJ1-1; 7 bases match TRBD1. The V gene's germline CDR1 is SGHVS and CDR2 FNYEAQ. This CDR3 has 14 amino acids. V dropped 5 bases and J dropped 1; count of bases not matched to a gene: 4. Here the CDR3 reads CASSVQGSNTEAFF. In DNA form, the CDR3 reads TGTGCCAGCAGCGTACAGGGGTCGAACACTGAAGCTTTCTTT.

J is TRBJ2-1 and V is TRBV4-1; D unclear. From germline, CDR1 is MGHRA and CDR2 YSYEKL. CDR3 length: 15 residues. V was shortened by 5 bases and J by 3 bases, with 14 bases between the two germline ends. The CDR3 coding sequence is TGCGCCAGCAGCTCGTTCTCCCAGAACTACAATGAGCAGTTCTTC. As protein: CASSSFSQNYNEQFF.

This clonotype came up once. The chain has TRBV7-6 and TRBJ2-7, with TRBD1 matching 7 bases. From germline, CDR1 is SGHVS and CDR2 FNYEAQ. After removal of 1 base from V and 2 bases from J, the junction contained 8 bases not matched to a gene. The CDR3 contains 16 residues. The CDR3 loop reads CASSLEGAHLAYEQYF. The CDR3 DNA sequence: TGTGCCAGCAGCTTAGAGGGGGCCCACCTGGCCTACGAGCAGTACTTC.

This clonotype was picked up many times. The chain couples TRBV11-2 to TRBJ1-3; D is possibly TRBD1 (6 bases). The CDR3 has 14 residues. Germline CDR1 reads SGHAT; CDR2 reads FQNNGV. V was clipped by 5 bases and J by 2 bases, with 10 bases between them. CDR3 sequence: CASSTTGPGNTIYF. CDR3 bases: TGTGCCAGCAGCACCACAGGGCCTGGAAACACCATATATTTT.

This clonotype was counted only a few times. J is TRBJ2-7 and V is TRBV12-3 or TRBV12-4; D not certain. The CDR3 is 16 amino acids. The ends were cut back, 6 bases at V and 3 bases at J, with 21 bases in the middle. The CDR3 loop is CASSMERNQSLYEQYF. As DNA, the CDR3 is TGTGCCAGCAGCATGGAAAGGAATCAATCCCTCTACGAGCAGTACTTC.

In this sample, this clonotype turned up many times. This chain uses TRBV12-5 with TRBJ2-3, with 10 bases identical to TRBD2. The CDR3 is 19 amino acids. V was pared by 0 bases and J by 2 bases, with 11 bases of the junction left unmatched. Germline V lookup: CDR1 LGHNT, CDR2 FRNRAP. CDR3 amino acids: CASGLVPVLAGGPTDTQYF. The CDR3 DNA is TGTGCTAGTGGTTTGGTACCGGTGTTAGCGGGGGGACCCACAGATACGCAGTATTTT.

This clonotype appeared many times. The chain combines TRBV12-3 or TRBV12-4 with TRBJ2-1, with 11 bases lining up with TRBD1. The CDR3 sequence is 16 residues long. V lost 2 bases and J lost 7; bases outside the gene matches: 7. Here the CDR3 DNA reads TGTGCCAGCAGTTTAAAGGACAGGGGGCTTTTGAATGAGCAGTTCTTC. Protein sequence: CASSLKDRGLLNEQFF.

In this sample, this clonotype turned up many times. The rearrangement joins TRBV20-1 to TRBJ2-5, with 9 positions matching TRBD2. This CDR3 has 13 residues. Germline CDR1 is DFQATT and CDR2 is SNEGSKA (reference sequence). J lost 5 bases, V lost 4 bases, and 5 bases had no gene match. The CDR3 spells CSATISGGETQYF. CDR3 coding DNA: TGCAGTGCTACTATTAGCGGGGGCGAGACCCAGTACTTC.